The sample holds one count of the clone carrying this TCR beta chain. Measured with immunoSEQ multiplex PCR; TCRdb has only the in-frame clones, and not every one. The repertoire holds 250,000 or so clones, with roughly 85% as singletons. Deletions cut 6 bases from V and 8 bases from J, with 16 bases between. CDR1 is MRHNA, CDR2 SNTAGT, per germline. CDR3 length: 13 amino acids. The sample belongs to a study of blood T cell repertoires in COVID-19. Clinical history as reported by participants underpinned cohort assignment. V is TRBV6-4 and J is TRBJ1-2, with a possible D match to TRBD1 (5 bases). The sequencing sample was made of PBMCs or T cells enriched from blood (not recorded which). The sequence was collected from a woman between 50 and 59 years old who had been exposed to COVID-19. The CDR3 spells CASSQTGVEGYTF. Written as DNA, the CDR3 is TGTGCCAGCAGCCAAACGGGGGTAGAAGGCTACACCTTC.